This T cell receptor (beta chain) is from a study of blood T cells in healthy people across ages. Findings of the study overall: Diversity estimated from one million T cells was considered an underestimate. More naive CD4+ cells and higher diversity were found in long-lived than in aged donors.

The CDR3 extends over 16 amino acids. Germline CDR1 and CDR2: MDHEN and SYDVKM. The ends were cut back, 5 bases at V and 3 bases at J, with 17 bases in the middle. This clonotype was seen a handful of times. Its cognate antigen is unknown. Sample-barcoded 5' priming and a J-beta primer mix drove a second PCR of about 7 to 11 cycles. MiXCR, run by TCRdb on the 5' RACE reads, gives a single entry per CDR3 protein. Here the sample spans 850,000 to 950,000 distinct CDR3 sequences, 29% being singletons. This chain connects TRBV28 to TRBJ2-1; D might be TRBD2 (7 bases). The receptor's source is a woman at least 80 years old in good health. Sequenced input: blood. The CDR3 nucleotides read TGTGCCAGCAGTCTCTTAGGGGGGGGGGACTACAATGAGCAGTTCTTC. Translated, it gives CASSLLGGGDYNEQFF.